Below, 7 T cell receptor beta chains from the same sample are listed, as sequenced in a study of T cells in Graves' hyperthyroidism and ophthalmopathy. It was RNA transcripts that yielded the amplified TCR beta CDR3 regions. During a first-round RT-PCR of the TCR CDR3, the HTBI primer set was used. TCRdb processed the multiplex PCR reads anew with MiXCR; each CDR3 protein has one entry. The profile shows approximately 600,000 distinct CDR3 sequences, about 20% of them singletons. The sample comprised blood. These receptors originate from a man aged 30 to 39 with Graves' ophthalmopathy.

This chain joins TRBV6-1 and TRBJ2-2; the D is unclear. CDR1 and CDR2 (germline): MNHNS, SASEGT. The CDR3 consists of 13 residues. Trimming pared 7 bases from V and 5 bases from J, leaving 11 bases between. CDR3 in amino acids: CASILTQTGELFF. CDR3 nucleotides: TGTGCCAGCATTCTGACCCAGACCGGGGAGCTGTTTTTT.

This clonotype was counted a few times. The rearrangement uses TRBV2 and TRBJ2-1, with 12 bases identical to TRBD2. This CDR3 region has 18 residues. The V gene end was trimmed by 6 bases and the J gene end by 0 bases; junction bases not matched to a gene: 9. Looked up from germline, CDR1 is SNHLY and CDR2 is FYNNEI. The CDR3 DNA reads as TGTGCCAGCAGGAAGGGGACTAGCGGGCCTCCCTCCTACAATGAGCAGTTCTTC. Protein product: CASRKGTSGPPSYNEQFF.

CDR3 in DNA: TGTGCCAGCAGCAGTACGGGACAGGGGACCACCGGGGAGCTGTTTTTT. This encodes CASSSTGQGTTGELFF. This chain connects TRBV7-9 to TRBJ2-2; TRBD1 matches at 10 bases. V gave up 5 bases and J gave up 4 bases; unmatched junction bases: 7. This CDR3 is 16 amino acids long. The germline V gene encodes CDR1 SEHNR and CDR2 FQNEAQ (reference sequence).

This clonotype was picked up a small number of times. The chain couples TRBV6-1 to TRBJ2-7; D may correspond to TRBD1 or TRBD2 (5 bases each). Trimming took 6 bases from V and 2 from J, leaving 14 bases between them. Germline loops: CDR1 MNHNS, CDR2 SASEGT. The CDR3 runs to 14 residues. The CDR3 protein is CASRNRGTPYEQYF. In DNA form, the CDR3 reads TGTGCCAGCAGGAACCGTGGGACCCCCTACGAGCAGTACTTC.

This clonotype was counted at least ten times. CDR3 amino acids: CASSQRVGGSGYTF. The CDR3 DNA reads as TGTGCCAGCAGCCAAAGGGTTGGGGGAAGTGGCTACACCTTC. The chain has TRBV3-1 and TRBJ1-2; maybe TRBD1 (5 bases). This CDR3 contains 14 residues. CDR1 is LGHDT and CDR2 is YNNKEL in the germline V gene (reference sequence). The V gene lost 2 bases and the J gene lost 7 bases, with 14 bases spanning the gap.

This sequence joins TRBV24-1 and TRBJ2-1; perhaps TRBD2 as D (5 bases). Germline values: CDR1 KGHDR, CDR2 SFDVKD. V lost 3 bases and J 4 bases, leaving 12 bases between the germline ends. The CDR3 is 15 amino acids. CDR3 coding DNA: TGTGCCACCAGTGATGTGAGGGCCGGGTACAATGAGCAGTTCTTC. Protein: CATSDVRAGYNEQFF.

The gene calls are TRBV7-9 and TRBJ2-1; TRBD2 matches 7 bases. V lost 5 bases to trimming and J lost 8 bases; unmatched junction nucleotides: 12. Germline V gene data show CDR1 as SEHNR and CDR2 as FQNEAQ (reference sequence). This CDR3 comprises 15 residues. CDR3 loop: CASSNGEGRLDEQFF. The CDR3 coding sequence is TGTGCCAGCAGCAACGGGGAGGGCCGTTTGGATGAGCAGTTCTTC.